Listed below are T cell receptor beta chains from one sample, sequenced in a study of cytomegalovirus exposure and HLA in healthy donors. The method was immunoSEQ multiplex PCR; TCRdb's version includes in-frame clones alone and lacks a portion of them. This table holds under 95,000 clones, more than 60% found once. Sequencing was performed on PBMCs. The receptors originated from a boy younger than 18 in good health and CMV-seronegative. The CDR3 runs from the conserved cysteine through the conserved F or W. Each record gives: V gene, J gene, D gene, clone size, CDR3 protein, CDR3 DNA. D genes are given only for firm matches. Only some rows state a clone size, as once, few, many or a class for expanded clones.

TRBV7-9	TRBJ1-2	TRBD1	few	CASSLTGTDYGYTF	TGTGCCAGCAGCCTGACAGGGACTGACTATGGCTACACCTTC
TRBV7-9	TRBJ2-7	TRBD2	once	CASSSGLAGSYEQYF	TGTGCCAGCAGCTCCGGACTAGCGGGAAGCTACGAGCAGTACTTC
TRBV29-1	TRBJ2-6	NA	NA	CSVEVDRSSGANVLTF	TGCAGCGTTGAAGTGGACAGAAGCTCTGGGGCCAACGTCCTGACTTTC
TRBV6-6	TRBJ2-7	TRBD2	NA	CASSSGLAGTPYEQYF	TGTGCCAGCAGCTCCGGACTAGCGGGGACACCCTACGAGCAGTACTTC
TRBV9	TRBJ2-3	NA	few	CASSDTLTDTQYF	TGTGCCAGCAGCGACACGCTCACAGATACGCAGTATTTT
TRBV7-6	TRBJ1-4	NA	NA	CASSLAAGRAKKLFF	TGTGCCAGCAGCTTAGCGGCTGGCAGGGCTAAAAAACTGTTTTTT
TRBV5-3	TRBJ1-2	NA	NA	CAKRSLAADGYTF	TGTGCTAAGAGGTCCCTCGCGGCCGATGGCTACACCTTC
TRBV25-1	TRBJ2-7	TRBD2	NA	CASSDPSSGGPREQYF	TGTGCCAGCAGTGATCCCTCTAGCGGGGGGCCGCGGGAGCAGTACTTC
TRBV28	TRBJ2-1	TRBD2	NA	CASSFSGRADEQFF	TGTGCCAGCAGTTTTAGCGGGAGGGCTGATGAGCAGTTCTTC
TRBV15	TRBJ1-5	NA	NA	CATSSYSAGNQPQHF	TGTGCCACCAGCTCTTACTCGGCAGGGAATCAGCCCCAGCATTTT
TRBV5-6	TRBJ1-1	TRBD1	NA	CASSGWDRNTEAFF	TGTGCCAGCAGCGGATGGGACAGGAACACTGAAGCTTTCTTT
TRBV5-4	TRBJ1-2	TRBD1	once	CASSLIDRAGGYTF	TGTGCCAGCAGCCTCATTGACAGGGCAGGTGGCTACACCTTC
TRBV10-3	TRBJ2-5	NA	NA	CAAGDQETQYF	TGTGCCGCCGGGGACCAAGAGACCCAGTACTTC
TRBV11-2	TRBJ1-3	TRBD1	NA	CASSETTGGRNTIYF	TGTGCCAGCAGCGAAACGACAGGGGGCAGAAACACCATATATTTT
TRBV30	TRBJ2-7	TRBD1	NA	CAWTAGQGYEQYF	TGTGCCTGGACTGCGGGACAGGGCTACGAGCAGTACTTC
TRBV2	TRBJ2-1	TRBD1	NA	CASSRRDSSYNEQFF	TGTGCCAGCAGTAGACGGGACAGCTCCTACAATGAGCAGTTCTTC
TRBV11-3	TRBJ2-1	NA	NA	CASSLADEQFF	TGTGCCAGCAGCTTAGCGGATGAGCAGTTCTTC
TRBV30	TRBJ2-7	TRBD1	NA	CAWRPPRQGYEQYF	TGTGCCTGGAGGCCACCTCGACAGGGATACGAGCAGTACTTC
TRBV28	TRBJ2-7	NA	NA	CASSLSRLFEQYF	TGTGCCAGCAGTTTATCCAGGTTGTTCGAGCAGTACTTC
TRBV9	TRBJ1-4	TRBD1	NA	CASSPRQGREKLFF	TGTGCCAGCAGCCCCCGACAGGGTCGGGAAAAACTGTTTTTT
TRBV28	TRBJ1-5	NA	NA	CASTERGSSQPQHF	TGTGCCAGCACCGAACGGGGGTCCTCTCAGCCCCAGCATTTT
TRBV7-2	TRBJ2-1	NA	NA	CASSLDRSSGHNEQFF	TGTGCCAGCAGCTTAGATAGGAGTAGCGGTCACAATGAGCAGTTCTTC
TRBV5-4	TRBJ2-3	NA	few	CASSTGTISSTDTQYF	TGTGCCAGCAGCACCGGGACAATATCTAGCACAGATACGCAGTATTTT
TRBV27	TRBJ1-5	NA	NA	CASSYRARSNQPQHF	TGTGCCAGCAGTTACAGGGCGAGGAGCAATCAGCCCCAGCATTTT
TRBV29-1	TRBJ1-2	NA	NA	CSVEGRVNGYTF	TGCAGCGTTGAAGGCAGGGTAAATGGCTACACCTTC
TRBV7-8	TRBJ1-1	NA	NA	CASSFPGPGGETEAFF	TGTGCCAGCAGCTTCCCAGGGCCAGGCGGGGAGACTGAAGCTTTCTTT
TRBV7-6	TRBJ1-1	TRBD1	NA	CASSRGQGLTEAFF	TGTGCCAGCAGCCGAGGACAGGGACTCACTGAAGCTTTCTTT
TRBV5-1	TRBJ1-2	NA	NA	CASSLDADKAYGYTF	TGCGCCAGCAGCTTGGACGCGGATAAGGCCTATGGCTACACCTTC
TRBV30	TRBJ1-2	TRBD1	NA	CAWRETGESYGYTF	TGTGCCTGGAGGGAGACAGGGGAGAGCTATGGCTACACCTTC
TRBV5-4	TRBJ2-6	NA	NA	CASSWGTPSSGANVLTF	TGTGCCAGCAGCTGGGGGACACCTAGCTCTGGGGCCAACGTCCTGACTTTC
TRBV10-3	TRBJ2-7	TRBD2	NA	CAIRDILGTSETDEQYF	TGTGCCATCAGAGATATCCTCGGGACTAGCGAAACGGACGAGCAGTACTTC
TRBV14	TRBJ2-7	NA	NA	CASSHRSYEQYF	TGTGCCAGCAGCCACAGATCCTACGAGCAGTACTTC
TRBV21-1	TRBJ1-1	NA	NA	CASSKFGQGNTEAFF	NA
TRBV7-2	TRBJ2-7	NA	NA	CASSLLRHREQYF	TGTGCCAGCAGCTTGTTGAGGCATCGGGAGCAGTACTTC
TRBV4-1	TRBJ1-5	NA	NA	CASSQDRDQPQHF	TGCGCCAGCAGCCAAGACAGGGATCAGCCCCAGCATTTT
TRBV7-9	TRBJ2-1	TRBD1	few	CASSLEGTGSEQFF	TGTGCCAGCAGCTTAGAAGGGACAGGGAGTGAGCAGTTCTTC
TRBV5-1	TRBJ2-3	TRBD1	NA	CASSLHLKGGSADTQYF	TGCGCCAGCAGCTTACACCTAAAAGGGGGCAGCGCAGATACGCAGTATTTT
TRBV14	TRBJ2-2	NA	NA	CASSQEAGVNTGELFF	TGTGCCAGCAGCCAAGAGGCAGGCGTGAACACCGGGGAGCTGTTTTTT
TRBV4-1	TRBJ1-2	TRBD1	NA	CASSQAPGGGFGYTF	TGCGCCAGCAGCCAAGCCCCGGGAGGGGGCTTTGGCTACACCTTC
TRBV6-1	TRBJ1-1	NA	NA	CASSDPDSMNTEAFF	TGTGCCAGCAGTGATCCGGACAGCATGAACACTGAAGCTTTCTTT
TRBV30	TRBJ2-7	NA	NA	CAWSVIQGPSEQYF	TGTGCCTGGAGTGTAATCCAGGGGCCTAGCGAGCAGTACTTC
TRBV4-2	TRBJ1-1	NA	NA	CASSQDQQGRTEAFF	TGTGCCAGCAGCCAAGATCAACAGGGACGGACTGAAGCTTTCTTT
TRBV4-3	TRBJ2-7	TRBD1	few	CASRDRDRGSYEQYF	TGCGCCAGCAGAGACCGGGACAGGGGATCCTACGAGCAGTACTTC
TRBV5-4	TRBJ2-7	TRBD2	once	CASSYGGLAGITYEQYF	TGTGCCAGCAGCTATGGGGGACTAGCGGGAATCACCTACGAGCAGTACTTC
TRBV29-1	TRBJ2-7	NA	few	CSVVGGPPYEQYF	TGCAGCGTTGTAGGGGGACCCCCCTACGAGCAGTACTTC
TRBV5-1	TRBJ1-5	NA	NA	CASSLDGNQPQHF	TGCGCCAGCAGCCTGGACGGGAATCAGCCCCAGCATTTT
TRBV7-8	TRBJ2-7	TRBD2	NA	CASSSAPRGLYYEQYF	TGTGCCAGCAGCTCAGCCCCCCGGGGACTATACTACGAGCAGTACTTC
TRBV7-9	TRBJ1-2	TRBD1	NA	CASSRQGNYGYTF	TGTGCCAGCAGCCGACAGGGCAACTATGGCTACACCTTC
TRBV7-9	TRBJ1-2	TRBD1	NA	CASSVGTGIDYGYTF	TGTGCCAGCAGCGTCGGGACAGGGATCGACTATGGCTACACCTTC
TRBV28	TRBJ1-3	NA	NA	CASSLWVTSGNTIYF	TGTGCCAGCAGTTTATGGGTCACTTCTGGAAACACCATATATTTT
TRBV28	TRBJ2-3	TRBD2	once	CASSFRGTSGADTQYF	TGTGCCAGCAGTTTTCGTGGGACTAGCGGGGCAGATACGCAGTATTTT
TRBV7-9	TRBJ2-7	TRBD1	NA	CASSAWTGRGEQYF	TGTGCCAGCAGCGCATGGACAGGACGGGGCGAGCAGTACTTC
TRBV10-2	TRBJ2-7	TRBD1	NA	CASSESGQGYEQYF	TGCGCCAGCAGTGAAAGCGGACAGGGGTACGAGCAGTACTTC
TRBV5-4	TRBJ2-7	TRBD1	NA	CASSPPNRGSLPREQYF	TGTGCCAGCAGCCCGCCCAACAGGGGTTCCCTCCCAAGGGAGCAGTACTTC
TRBV7-9	TRBJ2-5	NA	NA	CASSLPGLDRETQYF	TGTGCCAGCAGCTTGCCAGGGTTGGACCGTGAGACCCAGTACTTC
TRBV2	TRBJ1-1	NA	NA	CASSRGMNTEAFF	TGTGCCAGCAGTCGGGGAATGAACACTGAAGCTTTCTTT
TRBV4-2	TRBJ2-7	NA	NA	CASSQAGANTYEQYF	TGTGCCAGCAGCCAAGCAGGGGCCAATACCTACGAGCAGTACTTC
TRBV6-1	TRBJ2-2	TRBD1	NA	CASRTGDTGELFF	TGTGCCAGCAGGACAGGGGACACCGGGGAGCTGTTTTTT